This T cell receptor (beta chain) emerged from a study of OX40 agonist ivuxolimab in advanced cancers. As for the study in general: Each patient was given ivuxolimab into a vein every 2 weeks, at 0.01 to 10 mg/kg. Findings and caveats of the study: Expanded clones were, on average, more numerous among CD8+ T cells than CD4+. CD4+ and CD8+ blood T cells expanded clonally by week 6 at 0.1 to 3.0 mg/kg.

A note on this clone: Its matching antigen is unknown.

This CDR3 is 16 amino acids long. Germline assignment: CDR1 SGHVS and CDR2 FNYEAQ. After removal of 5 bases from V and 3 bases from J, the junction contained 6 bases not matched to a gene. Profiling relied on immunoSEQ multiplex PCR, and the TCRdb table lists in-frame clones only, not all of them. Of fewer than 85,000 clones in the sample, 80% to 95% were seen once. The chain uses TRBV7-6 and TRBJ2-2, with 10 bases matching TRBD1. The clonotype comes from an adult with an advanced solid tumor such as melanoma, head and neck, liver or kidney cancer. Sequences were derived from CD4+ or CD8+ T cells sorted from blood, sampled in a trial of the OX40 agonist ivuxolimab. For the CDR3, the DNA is TGTGCCAGCAGCAACCCCGGGACAGGGGACACCGGGGAGCTGTTTTTT. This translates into CASSNPGTGDTGELFF.